This T cell receptor (beta chain) derives from a study of blood T cell repertoires in COVID-19. Study context: Sample material is recorded as cDNA or gDNA derived from T cells, B-cell-depleted T cells, or PBMCs.

V shed 5 bases and J shed 1 base, with 5 bases lying between them. CDR1 SEHNR and CDR2 FQNEAQ come from the germline V gene (reference sequence). The CDR3 contains 12 residues. The method was immunoSEQ multiplex PCR; TCRdb's version includes in-frame clones alone and lacks a portion of them. The sample comprises about 150,000 clones, 80% of which are singletons, and under 0.75% rests with the top ten. The chain employs TRBV7-9 and TRBJ1-1; D remains unclear. Sequencing was carried out using peripheral blood. The clonotype was recovered from a man aged 60 to 69 with acute or convalescent COVID-19. CDR3 sequence (DNA): TGTGCCAGCAGCCCCCAGAACACTGAAGCTTTCTTT. The encoded protein is CASSPQNTEAFF.